This TCR beta chain was profiled in a study of T-cell reconstitution after alpha-beta-depleted transplantation in children. Overall study findings and caveats: Surviving recipient T cells and thymic progenitors accounted for the high day-60 TCRbeta diversity observed in some patients. Newly produced T cells mostly provided counts and TCRbeta diversity after one year, as hyperexpanded clones declined.

Turning to this clonotype: Its antigen is still unknown. A read error may explain this, as a much larger clone is one base away.

The CDR3 has 16 residues. Looked up from germline, CDR1 is SGHRS and CDR2 is YFSETQ. J gave up 1 base and V 4 bases, and 8 bases lay outside the gene matches. For TCRbeta, the library was prepared with unique molecular identifiers. TCRdb ran MiXCR on the PCR reads and lists one entry per CDR3 protein. The sample comprises some 200,000 distinct CDR3 sequences, approximately 10% of which are singletons, and 28% rests with the top ten. The sample in question was PBMCs, obtained before TCRalphabeta/CD19-depleted stem cell transplant. The TCR was taken from a child under three years old with acute myeloid leukemia, due to receive a stem cell transplant. The chain is built from TRBV5-1 and TRBJ2-3; 8 positions agree with TRBD1. The CDR3 spells CASSTDRVSGTDTQYF. For the CDR3, the DNA is TGCGCCAGCAGCACGGACAGGGTTTCTGGCACAGATACGCAGTATTTT.